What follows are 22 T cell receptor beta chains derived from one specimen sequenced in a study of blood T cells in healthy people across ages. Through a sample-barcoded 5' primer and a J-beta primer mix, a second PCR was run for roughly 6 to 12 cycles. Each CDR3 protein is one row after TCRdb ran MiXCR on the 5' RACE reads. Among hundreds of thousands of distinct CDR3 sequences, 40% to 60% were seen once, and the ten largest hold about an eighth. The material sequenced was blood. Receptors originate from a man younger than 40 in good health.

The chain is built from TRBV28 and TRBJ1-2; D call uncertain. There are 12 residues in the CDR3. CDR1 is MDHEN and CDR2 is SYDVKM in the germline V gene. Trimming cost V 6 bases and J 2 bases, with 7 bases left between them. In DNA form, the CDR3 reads TGTGCCAGCAGGGAGTACAACTATGGCTACACCTTC. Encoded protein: CASREYNYGYTF.

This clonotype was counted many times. CDR3 nucleotide sequence: TGCAGCGTCCAGCCGGGGAGTGGCACCGGGGAGCTGTTTTTT. Its translation: CSVQPGSGTGELFF. The V call is TRBV29-1, the J call TRBJ2-2; TRBD2 is a possible D gene (5 bases). Trimming shortened V by 6 bases and J by 4 bases, and 15 bases separated the two germline ends. From germline, CDR1 is SQVTM and CDR2 ANQGSEA. CDR3 length: 14 amino acids.

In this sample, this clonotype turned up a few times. The CDR3 nucleotides read TGTGCCTTATCGACGACATCTTCCTACGAGCAGTACTTC. Translation gives CALSTTSSYEQYF. The chain links TRBV28 to TRBJ2-7; unclear D gene. The germline CDR1 and CDR2 sequences are MDHEN and SYDVKM. Trimming left V 11 bases short and J 1 base short, with 15 bases between. The CDR3 is 13 amino acids. The full variable domain, rest sourced from reference TRBV28 and TRBJ2-7, is DVKVTQSSRYLVKRTGEKVFLECVQDMDHENMFWYRQDPGLGLRLIYFSYDVKMKEKGDIPEGYSVSREKKERFSLILESASTNQTSMYLCALSTTSSYEQYFGPGTRLTVT.

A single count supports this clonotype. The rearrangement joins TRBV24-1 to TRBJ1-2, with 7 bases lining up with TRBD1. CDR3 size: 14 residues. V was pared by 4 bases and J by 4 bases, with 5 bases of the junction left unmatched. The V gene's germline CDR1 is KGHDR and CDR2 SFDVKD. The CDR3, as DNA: TGTGCCACCAGTGACCCGGGACAGCCCTATGGCTACACCTTC. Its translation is CATSDPGQPYGYTF.

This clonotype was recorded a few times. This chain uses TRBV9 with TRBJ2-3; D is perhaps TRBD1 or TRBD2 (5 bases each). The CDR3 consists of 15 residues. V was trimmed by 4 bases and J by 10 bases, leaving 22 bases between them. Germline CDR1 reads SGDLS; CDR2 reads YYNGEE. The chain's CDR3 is CASSPLDSGPLAQYF. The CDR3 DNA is TGTGCCAGCAGCCCCCTAGATTCGGGACCGCTAGCGCAGTATTTT.

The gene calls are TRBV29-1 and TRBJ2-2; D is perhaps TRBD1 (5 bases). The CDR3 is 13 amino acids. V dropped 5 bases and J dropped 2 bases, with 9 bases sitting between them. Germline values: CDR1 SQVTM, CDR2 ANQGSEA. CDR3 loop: CSVPRGNTGELFF. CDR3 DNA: TGCAGCGTTCCTAGGGGAAACACCGGGGAGCTGTTTTTT.

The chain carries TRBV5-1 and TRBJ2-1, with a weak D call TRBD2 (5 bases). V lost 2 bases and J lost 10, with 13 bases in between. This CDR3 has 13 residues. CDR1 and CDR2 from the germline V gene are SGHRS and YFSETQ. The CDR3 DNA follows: TGCGCCAGCAGCTTACTAGATGGGTGGGAGCAGTTCTTC. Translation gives CASSLLDGWEQFF.

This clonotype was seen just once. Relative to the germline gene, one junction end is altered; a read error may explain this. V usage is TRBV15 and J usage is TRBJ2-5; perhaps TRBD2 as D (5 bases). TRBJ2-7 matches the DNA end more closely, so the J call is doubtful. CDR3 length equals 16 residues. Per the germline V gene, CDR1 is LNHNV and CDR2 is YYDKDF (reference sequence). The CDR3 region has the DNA TGTGCCATCAGCAGAGGGTTTACAGAGATCTCCTACGAGCAGTACTTC. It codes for CAISRGFTEISYEQYF.

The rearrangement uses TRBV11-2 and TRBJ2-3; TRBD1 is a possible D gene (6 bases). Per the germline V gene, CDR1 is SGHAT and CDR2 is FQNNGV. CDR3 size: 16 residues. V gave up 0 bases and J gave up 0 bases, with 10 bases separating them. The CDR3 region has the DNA TGTGCCAGCAGCTTAGACAGGGGCCTTAGCACAGATACGCAGTATTTT. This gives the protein CASSLDRGLSTDTQYF. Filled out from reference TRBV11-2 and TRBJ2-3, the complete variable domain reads EAGVAQSPRYKIIEKRQSVAFWCNPISGHATLYWYQQILGQGPKLLIQFQNNGVVDDSQLPKDRFSAERLKGVDSTLKIQPAKLEDSAVYLCASSLDRGLSTDTQYFGPGTRLTVL.

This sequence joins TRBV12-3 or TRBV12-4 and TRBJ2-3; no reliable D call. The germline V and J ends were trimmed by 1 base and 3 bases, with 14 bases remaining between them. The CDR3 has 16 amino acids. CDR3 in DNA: TGTGCCAGCAGTTTAGGTGACTCTACTTCTACAGATACGCAGTATTTT. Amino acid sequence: CASSLGDSTSTDTQYF.

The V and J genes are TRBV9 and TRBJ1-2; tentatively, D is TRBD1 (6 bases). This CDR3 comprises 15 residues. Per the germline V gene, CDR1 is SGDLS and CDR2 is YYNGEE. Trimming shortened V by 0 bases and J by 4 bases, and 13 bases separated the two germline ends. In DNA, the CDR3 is TGTGCCAGCAGCGTAGGGCGGACAGAAAGCTATGGCTACACCTTC. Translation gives CASSVGRTESYGYTF.

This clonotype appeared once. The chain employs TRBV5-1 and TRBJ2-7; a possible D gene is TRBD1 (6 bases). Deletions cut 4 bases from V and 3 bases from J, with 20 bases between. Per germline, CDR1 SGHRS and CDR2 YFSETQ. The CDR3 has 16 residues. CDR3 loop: CASSETTGSGIYEQYF. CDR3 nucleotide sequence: TGCGCCAGCAGCGAAACCACAGGGAGTGGTATCTACGAGCAGTACTTC.

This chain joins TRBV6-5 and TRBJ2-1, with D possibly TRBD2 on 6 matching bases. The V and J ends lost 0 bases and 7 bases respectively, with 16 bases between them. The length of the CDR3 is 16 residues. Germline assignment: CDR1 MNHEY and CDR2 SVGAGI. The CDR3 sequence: CASSYSAASEGNEQFF. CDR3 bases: TGTGCCAGCAGTTACTCAGCGGCTAGCGAGGGGAATGAGCAGTTCTTC.

CDR3 nucleotides: TGCAGTGCTAGAGCCGGGGACAGGGGCTCCTACGAGCAGTACTTC. This sequence encodes CSARAGDRGSYEQYF. This chain uses TRBV20-1 with TRBJ2-7; 10 positions match TRBD1. The CDR3 has 15 amino acids. The junction had 3 bases not matched to a gene; V was cut back by 1 base and J by 0 bases. Germline assignment: CDR1 DFQATT and CDR2 SNEGSKA (reference sequence).

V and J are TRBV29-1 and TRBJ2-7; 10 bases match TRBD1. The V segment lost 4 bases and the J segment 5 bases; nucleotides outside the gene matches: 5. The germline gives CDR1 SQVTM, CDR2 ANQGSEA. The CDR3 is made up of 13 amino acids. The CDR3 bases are TGCAGCGTTGCCGGGACAGGGGAACACGAGCAGTACTTC. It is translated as CSVAGTGEHEQYF.

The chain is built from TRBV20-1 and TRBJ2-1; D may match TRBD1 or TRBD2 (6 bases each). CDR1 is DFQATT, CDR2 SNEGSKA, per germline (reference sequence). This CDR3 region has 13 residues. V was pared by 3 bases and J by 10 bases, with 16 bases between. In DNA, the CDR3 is TGCAGTGCTAGTCTAGGGGGGACAACCGAGCAGTTCTTC. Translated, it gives CSASLGGTTEQFF.

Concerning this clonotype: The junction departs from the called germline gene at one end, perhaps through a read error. CDR3: CASSQVGGVSQPQRF. In DNA, the CDR3 is TGCGCCAGCAGCCAAGTTGGTGGAGTAAGTCAGCCCCAGCGTTTT. This rearrangement joins TRBV4-1 to TRBJ1-5; D not certain. CDR1 is MGHRA and CDR2 is YSYEKL in the germline V gene. This CDR3 contains 15 residues.

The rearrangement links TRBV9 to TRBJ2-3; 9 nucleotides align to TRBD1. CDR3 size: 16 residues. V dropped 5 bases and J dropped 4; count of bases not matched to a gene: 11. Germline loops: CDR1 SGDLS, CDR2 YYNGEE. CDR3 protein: CASRVDRGRGSDTQYF. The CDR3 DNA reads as TGTGCCAGCAGAGTTGACAGGGGGAGAGGGTCAGATACGCAGTATTTT.

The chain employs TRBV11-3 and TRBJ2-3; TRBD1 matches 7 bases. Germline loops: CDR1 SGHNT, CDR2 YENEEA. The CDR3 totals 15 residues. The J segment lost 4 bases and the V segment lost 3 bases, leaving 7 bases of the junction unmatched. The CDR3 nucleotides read TGTGCCAGCAGCTTCGACAGGGTTGGCGCAGATACGCAGTATTTT. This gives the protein CASSFDRVGADTQYF.

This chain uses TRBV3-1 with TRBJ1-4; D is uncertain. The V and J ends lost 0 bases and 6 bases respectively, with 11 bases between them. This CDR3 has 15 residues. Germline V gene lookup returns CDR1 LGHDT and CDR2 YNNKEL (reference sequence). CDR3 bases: TGTGCCAGCAGCCAAGATGGCCGGTGGGATGAAAAACTGTTTTTT. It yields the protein CASSQDGRWDEKLFF.

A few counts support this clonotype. The DNA of the CDR3 is TGTGCCAGCAGTTACGTGGGCAATGAGCAGTTCTTC. Protein: CASSYVGNEQFF. The rearrangement joins TRBV6-2 or TRBV6-3 to TRBJ2-1; unclear D gene. Between the trimmed V and J ends, which lost 2 bases and 6 bases, there was a span of 5 bases. From germline, CDR1 is MNHEY and CDR2 SVGEGT. The CDR3 loop spans 12 amino acids.

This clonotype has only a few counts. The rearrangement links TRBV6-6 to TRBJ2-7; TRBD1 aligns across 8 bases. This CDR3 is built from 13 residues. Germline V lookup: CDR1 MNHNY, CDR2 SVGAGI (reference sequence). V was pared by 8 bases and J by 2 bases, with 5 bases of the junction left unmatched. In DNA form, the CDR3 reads TGTGCCAGCCGGGACAGGACGACCTACGAGCAGTACTTC. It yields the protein CASRDRTTYEQYF.